Following are 12 T cell receptor beta chains from one sample sequenced in a study of cytomegalovirus exposure and HLA in healthy donors (dated by TCRdb to 2016 to 2017). Library method: the immunoSEQ multiplex PCR assay. A mixture of 60 forward primers for TCR Vbeta segments and 13 reverse primers for TCR Jbeta segments was used in the multiplex PCR. TCRdb provides this immuneACCESS table in a form limited to in-frame rearrangements. Some clones are lacking; in checked studies, under half of them reflect an unresolved V gene, and why the rest are absent is not known. In this sample the table shows approximately 160,000 clones, around 77% of which occur a single time. Roughly 0.99% of the sample lies in the top ten. Material for sequencing was PBMCs. Every receptor here comes from a woman in her thirties or forties in good health and CMV-seronegative.

The sample holds a few counts of this clone. V usage is TRBV14 and J usage is TRBJ2-3, with D tentatively TRBD1 (5 bases). Germline CDR1 SGHDN, CDR2 FVKESK. This CDR3 is 14 amino acids long. Trimming took 2 bases from V and 4 from J, leaving 10 bases between them. The CDR3 sequence: CASSQFKGSDTQYF. Written as DNA, the CDR3 is TGTGCCAGCAGCCAATTTAAGGGGTCAGATACGCAGTATTTT.

The CDR3 is CSVGLHSGSTDTQYF. The CDR3 nucleotides read TGCAGCGTTGGGCTTCATAGCGGGAGCACAGATACGCAGTATTTT. The rearrangement uses TRBV29-1 and TRBJ2-3, with 7 positions matching TRBD2. The CDR3 is 15 amino acids. After removal of 4 bases from V and 0 bases from J, the junction contained 7 bases not matched to a gene. From germline, CDR1 is SQVTM and CDR2 ANQGSEA.

This chain joins TRBV6-5 and TRBJ2-7, with a weak D call TRBD1 (5 bases). Germline V gene data show CDR1 as MNHEY and CDR2 as SVGAGI. This CDR3 contains 15 residues. Trimming stripped 0 bases from V and 0 bases from J, with 9 bases between. The chain's CDR3 is CASSYSQQASYEQYF. The CDR3 region has the DNA TGTGCCAGCAGTTACTCGCAACAGGCCTCCTACGAGCAGTACTTC.

The DNA for the CDR3 is TGTGCCAGCAGTTACTCGAGGTCTTCCACCGGGGAGCTGTTTTTT. Protein: CASSYSRSSTGELFF. The J gene is TRBJ2-2, the V gene TRBV6-5; D is undetermined. CDR1 is MNHEY and CDR2 is SVGAGI in the germline V gene. Deletions cut 0 bases from V and 4 bases from J, with 9 bases between. The CDR3 totals 15 residues.

The chain links TRBV6-6 to TRBJ2-3; TRBD2 might be the D (5 bases). In germline, CDR1 is MNHNY, CDR2 SVGAGI (reference sequence). Trimming took 2 bases from V and 0 from J, leaving 6 bases between them. The CDR3 has 14 residues. The CDR3 spells CASSYERSTDTQYF. CDR3 DNA: TGTGCCAGCAGTTACGAGCGGAGCACAGATACGCAGTATTTT.

The V call is TRBV18, the J call TRBJ2-2, with D possibly matching TRBD2 (6 bases). This CDR3 contains 15 residues. Germline CDR1 reads KGHSH; CDR2 reads LQKENI. The V gene lost 3 bases and the J gene lost 2 bases, with 10 bases spanning the gap. Here the CDR3 reads CASSPRTINTGELFF. The CDR3 DNA sequence: TGTGCCAGCTCACCCAGGACTATCAACACCGGGGAGCTGTTTTTT.

This CDR3 reads CASRANSLSYEQYF. DNA of the CDR3: TGTGCCAGTAGGGCGAACAGCCTCTCCTACGAGCAGTACTTC. This chain connects TRBV19 to TRBJ2-7; the D is unclear. The CDR3 is 14 residues long. The V gene lost 6 bases and the J gene lost 0 bases, with 12 bases spanning the gap. CDR1 LNHDA and CDR2 SQIVND come from the germline V gene (reference sequence).

The V and J genes are TRBV5-1 and TRBJ1-4; possible D gene TRBD1, 6 bases. There are 14 residues in the CDR3. Germline loops: CDR1 SGHRS, CDR2 YFSETQ. Trimming took off 0 bases at V and 3 bases at J, with 6 bases between the two ends. Here the CDR3 reads CASSLEGANEKLFF. The CDR3 DNA reads as TGCGCCAGCAGCTTGGAGGGGGCTAATGAAAAACTGTTTTTT.

This clone appeared a few times. The chain uses TRBV2 and TRBJ2-7; unclear D gene. Trimming shortened V by 8 bases and J by 2 bases, and 13 bases separated the two germline ends. The CDR3 extends over 13 amino acids. Germline CDR1 SNHLY, CDR2 FYNNEI. The DNA of the CDR3 is TGTGCCAGCCAAGAAGGAGAGGCCTACGAGCAGTACTTC. This codes for CASQEGEAYEQYF.

The chain employs TRBV19 and TRBJ2-1; possible D gene TRBD2, 6 bases. Per germline, CDR1 LNHDA and CDR2 SQIVND (reference sequence). The CDR3 is 15 residues long. V was pared by 5 bases and J by 5 bases, with 16 bases between. The CDR3 loop is CASSATAGLNNEQFF. Here the CDR3 DNA reads TGTGCCAGTAGTGCAACCGCGGGGCTAAACAATGAGCAGTTCTTC. The whole variable domain, filled in from reference TRBV19 and TRBJ2-1, reads DGGITQSPKYLFRKEGQNVTLSCEQNLNHDAMYWYRQDPGQGLRLIYYSQIVNDFQKGDIAEGYSVSREKKESFPLTVTSAQKNPTAFYLCASSATAGLNNEQFFGPGTRLTVL.

The CDR3 nucleotides are TGCAGTGTGACAGGCTATGGCTACACCTTC. Amino acid sequence: CSVTGYGYTF. The chain employs TRBV20-1 and TRBJ1-2; D may be TRBD1 (6 bases). V was cut by 7 bases and J by 4 bases, with 7 bases left in between. CDR1 and CDR2 (germline): DFQATT, SNEGSKA (reference sequence). The CDR3 runs to 10 residues.

A note on this clone: The junction departs from germline at one end; a sequencing error may be responsible. The same CDR3 can be traced to other DNA sequences in this sample. The rearrangement links TRBV12-5 to TRBJ1-1; D not resolved. CDR1 and CDR2 (germline): LGHNT, FRNRAP. This CDR3 has 16 amino acids. Written as DNA, the CDR3 is TGTGCTAGTGGTCCCGGCGGCCTAACAACGAACACTGAAGCCTTCTTT. This gives the protein CASGPGGLTTNTEAFF.